The clone carrying this T cell receptor (beta chain) has more than one count but fewer than ten. The V end lost 5 bases, the J end lost 0 bases, and 14 bases lay between the germline ends. Germline loops: CDR1 SGHTA, CDR2 FQGTGA. This CDR3 has 15 residues. The data were obtained in a study of CD8 T cells in ankylosing spondylitis. Each CDR3 protein gets one entry after TCRdb re-called the 5' RACE reads with MiXCR. The repertoire consists of 200,000 to 250,000 distinct CDR3 sequences, with roughly 8.2% occurring once and the leading ten covering more than 4.5%. The TCR was taken from a female donor with ankylosing spondylitis or in good health (not recorded which). The rearrangement links TRBV7-3 to TRBJ2-7, with D unclear. Material for sequencing was blood, either unsorted or a sorted T cell fraction (not recorded which). The CDR3 region has the DNA TGTGCCAGCAGCCCTCTAGGCGGTAACTCCTACGAGCAGTACTTC. The encoded protein is CASSPLGGNSYEQYF.